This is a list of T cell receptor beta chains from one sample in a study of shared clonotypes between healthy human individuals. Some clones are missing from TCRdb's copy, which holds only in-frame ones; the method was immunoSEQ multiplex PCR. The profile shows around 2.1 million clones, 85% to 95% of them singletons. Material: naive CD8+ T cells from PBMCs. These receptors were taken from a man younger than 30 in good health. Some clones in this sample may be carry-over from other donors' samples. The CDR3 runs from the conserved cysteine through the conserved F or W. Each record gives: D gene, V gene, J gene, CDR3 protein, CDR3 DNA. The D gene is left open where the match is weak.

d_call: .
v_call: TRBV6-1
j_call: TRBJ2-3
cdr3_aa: CASSEVRTGKYF
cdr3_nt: TGTGCCAGCAGTGAAGTACGAACGGGGAAGTATTTT

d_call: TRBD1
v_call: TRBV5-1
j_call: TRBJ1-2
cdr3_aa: CASSVDRANYGYTF
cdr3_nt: TGCGCCAGCAGCGTGGACAGGGCCAACTATGGCTACACCTTC

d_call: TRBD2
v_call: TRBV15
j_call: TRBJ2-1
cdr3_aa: CATGNSAGGINEQFF
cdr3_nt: TGTGCCACCGGTAATTCAGCGGGAGGTATTAATGAGCAGTTCTTC

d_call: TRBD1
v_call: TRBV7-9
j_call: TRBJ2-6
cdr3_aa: CASSVRQGSGANVLTF
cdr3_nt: TGTGCCAGCAGCGTCCGACAGGGCTCTGGGGCCAACGTCCTGACTTTC

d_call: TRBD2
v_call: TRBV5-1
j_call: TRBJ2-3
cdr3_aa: CASSWGGSTDTQYF
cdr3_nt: TGCGCCAGCAGCTGGGGGGGTAGCACAGATACGCAGTATTTT

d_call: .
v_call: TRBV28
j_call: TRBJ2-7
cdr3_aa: CASGGGGTLLYEQYF
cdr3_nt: TGTGCCAGTGGTGGGGGGGGCACCTTACTTTACGAGCAGTACTTC

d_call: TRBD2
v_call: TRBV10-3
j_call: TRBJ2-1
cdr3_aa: CAISLGLAGYNEQFF
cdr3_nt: TGTGCCATCAGCCTCGGACTAGCGGGATACAATGAGCAGTTCTTC

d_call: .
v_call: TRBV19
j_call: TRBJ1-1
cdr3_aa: CASSISGGYTEAFF
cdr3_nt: TGTGCCAGTAGTATCTCGGGGGGGTACACTGAAGCTTTCTTT

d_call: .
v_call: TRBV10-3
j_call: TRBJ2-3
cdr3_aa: CASSPRSPTDTQYF
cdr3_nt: TGTGCCAGCAGCCCGCGGTCCCCCACAGATACGCAGTATTTT

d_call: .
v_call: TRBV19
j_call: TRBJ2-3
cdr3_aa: CASSGSWTDTQYF
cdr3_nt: TGTGCCAGTAGTGGCAGCTGGACAGATACGCAGTATTTT

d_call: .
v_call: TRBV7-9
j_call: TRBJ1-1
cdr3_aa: CASSLSGGLNTEAFF
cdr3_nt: TGTGCCAGCAGCCTCTCTGGGGGGTTGAACACTGAAGCTTTCTTT

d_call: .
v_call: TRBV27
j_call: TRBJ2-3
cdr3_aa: CASPLKRDTQYF
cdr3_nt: TGTGCCAGCCCCCTAAAGAGGGATACGCAGTATTTT